Reported below is one T cell receptor (beta chain). Use of 60 Vbeta and 13 Jbeta primers characterized the PCR. TCRdb's copy holds only in-frame clones and misses some; the assay was immunoSEQ multiplex PCR. This sample has under 200,000 clones; 70% to 80% occur once, and the top ten carry around 2%. V trimming: 3 bases; J trimming: 6 bases; junction bases outside the gene matches: 5. CDR3 length: 15 amino acids. In germline, CDR1 is SGDLS, CDR2 YYNGEE. These data originate in a study of cytomegalovirus exposure and HLA in healthy donors. This sequence originates from a man aged 45-65 years in good health and CMV-seropositive. Sequencing input: PBMCs. The chain employs TRBV9 and TRBJ2-1; 11 bases are a match to TRBD2. CDR3 region: CASSELAGVRNEQFF. In DNA form, the CDR3 reads TGTGCCAGCAGCGAACTAGCGGGGGTACGCAATGAGCAGTTCTTC.